The T cell receptor beta chain described here comes from a study of cytomegalovirus exposure and HLA in healthy donors. Looking at the study overall: The same platform used for the 650 to 700 first-cohort repertoires was also used for the 100 to 150 validation repertoires, as a later analysis reported. General study findings and limits: Cytomegalovirus association was listed for 164 TCR beta chains.

Germline loops: CDR1 SNHLY, CDR2 FYNNEI. This CDR3 is built from 14 residues. The V and J ends lost 7 bases and 3 bases respectively, with 16 bases between them. A word on this clone: Its specificity is unknown.

TCRdb keeps only in-frame clones here, not all; method: immunoSEQ multiplex PCR. Of more than 120,000 clones listed, more than 75% are singletons. Separate from the roughly 700-subject first cohort was the approximately 120-subject validation cohort, to which the donors belonged. Material for sequencing was PBMCs. This chain connects TRBV2 to TRBJ2-7, with D tentatively TRBD2 (5 bases). The clonotype comes from a man between 18 and 29 years old in good health and CMV-seropositive. CDR3 amino acids: CASMARVGIYEQYF. The CDR3 DNA reads as TGTGCCAGCATGGCGCGGGTGGGAATCTACGAGCAGTACTTC. Full variable domain (outside the CDR3, taken from reference TRBV2 and TRBJ2-7): EPEVTQTPSHQVTQMGQEVILRCVPISNHLYFYWYRQILGQKVEFLVSFYNNEISEKSEIFDDQFSVERPDGSNFTLKIRSTKLEDSAMYFCASMARVGIYEQYFGPGTRLTVT.